Below, 10 T cell receptor beta chains from the same sample are listed, as sequenced in a study of patients and donors after allogeneic stem cell transplantation. TCRdb itself ran the RT-PCR reads through MiXCR, one entry per CDR3 protein. The table shows about a million distinct CDR3 sequences, with 18% occurring only once. Sequences were obtained from blood, either unsorted or a sorted T cell fraction (not recorded which). Every receptor here comes from a human donor who was either an allogeneic HSCT recipient or a stem cell or donor lymphocyte infusion donor (not recorded which). It is not recorded whose cells these are; they may come from a transplant donor.

This chain uses TRBV7-3 with TRBJ2-2; no definite D call. Germline assignment: CDR1 SGHTA and CDR2 FQGTGA. The CDR3 is 14 residues long. Trimming shortened V by 2 bases and J by 4 bases, and 8 bases separated the two germline ends. CDR3 amino acids: CASSLLVATGELFF. CDR3 DNA: TGTGCCAGCAGCTTACTCGTTGCCACCGGGGAGCTGTTTTTT.

This sequence joins TRBV9 and TRBJ2-6; TRBD1 matches at 10 bases. The germline gives CDR1 SGDLS, CDR2 YYNGEE. There are 18 residues in the CDR3. V lost 2 bases and J lost 0; bases outside the gene matches: 5. This CDR3 is CASSVPGQGSSGANVLTF. CDR3 nucleotides: TGTGCCAGCAGCGTTCCGGGACAGGGGAGCTCTGGGGCCAACGTCCTGACTTTC.

Only a few counts were recorded for this clonotype. The chain is built from TRBV7-8 and TRBJ2-4, with D hard to call. Germline CDR1 is SGHVS and CDR2 is FQNEAQ. The V and J ends lost 5 bases and 7 bases respectively, with 15 bases between them. The CDR3 runs 14 residues. This CDR3 is CASSPEAGQNIQYF. The CDR3 nucleotides are TGTGCCAGCAGCCCCGAGGCCGGCCAGAACATTCAGTACTTC.

This chain connects TRBV12-3 or TRBV12-4 to TRBJ2-5, with D unclear. Trimming took 1 base from V and 5 from J, leaving 5 bases between them. There are 12 residues in the CDR3. The CDR3 region has the DNA TGTGCCAGCAGTTTAGTCTGGGAGACCCAGTACTTC. Protein: CASSLVWETQYF.

The V and J genes are TRBV15 and TRBJ1-4; 9 bases fit TRBD1. The trim removed 0 bases at V and 8 bases at J, leaving 10 bases unmatched. The CDR3 sequence is 17 residues long. Germline V gene sequence: CDR1 LNHNV, CDR2 YYDKDF (reference sequence). CDR3 sequence: CATSRDLGQGLGEKLFF. Written as DNA, the CDR3 is TGTGCCACCAGCAGAGATCTCGGACAGGGGTTAGGAGAAAAACTGTTTTTT.

This chain connects TRBV6-1 to TRBJ1-5; D gene unclear. Per germline, CDR1 MNHNS and CDR2 SASEGT. This CDR3 has 17 residues. Trimming took 4 bases from V and 0 from J, leaving 16 bases between them. The CDR3 region is CASSGPTALYSNQPQHF. In DNA form, the CDR3 reads TGTGCCAGCAGTGGGCCCACTGCCCTTTATAGCAATCAGCCCCAGCATTTT.

V and J are TRBV27 and TRBJ2-7, with a possible D match to TRBD2 (5 bases). Germline V gene sequence: CDR1 MNHEY, CDR2 SMNVEV (reference sequence). V gave up 3 bases and J gave up 1 base, with 10 bases separating them. The CDR3 runs to 14 residues. CDR3 nucleotide sequence: TGTGCCAGCAGTTTCTCGGCGGGTTCCTACGAGCAGTACTTC. It is translated as CASSFSAGSYEQYF.

There are a few counts of this clonotype. One junction end does not reproduce the germline sequence, and a read error may be involved. The rearrangement joins TRBV20-1 to TRBJ2-7, with 9 bases fitting TRBD1. The CDR3 spans 13 residues. Germline V gene sequence: CDR1 DFQATT, CDR2 SNEGSKA (reference sequence). CDR3 DNA: TGCAGTGCTAGCCCGGGACAGGGCACTTCTCTTCACTTC. Translation gives CSASPGQGTSLHF.

The chain joins TRBV7-9 to TRBJ2-2; D remains unclear. The CDR3 is 15 amino acids. V gave up 4 bases and J gave up 0 bases, with 9 bases separating them. CDR1 SEHNR and CDR2 FQNEAQ come from the germline V gene (reference sequence). The CDR3 here is CASSSDGTNTGELFF. CDR3 nucleotides: TGTGCCAGCAGCTCGGACGGAACGAACACCGGGGAGCTGTTTTTT.

The sample holds a few counts of this clonotype. V usage is TRBV20-1 and J usage is TRBJ1-1; D is ambiguous. Trimming shortened V by 0 bases and J by 4 bases, and 12 bases separated the two germline ends. CDR3 length: 14 amino acids. Germline V gene sequence: CDR1 DFQATT, CDR2 SNEGSKA (reference sequence). The CDR3 nucleotides are TGCAGTGCTAGAGATCCAACCCGCGGCACTGAAGCTTTCTTT. This codes for CSARDPTRGTEAFF.